This T cell receptor (beta chain) was captured by sequencing in a study of Ad26.COV2.S vaccination and SARS-CoV-2 variants. On the study more broadly: Into the muscle, Ad26.COV2.S was dosed once or twice, 56 days apart.

V lost 4 bases and J 0 bases, leaving 1 base between the germline ends. Germline CDR1 and CDR2: LNHDA and SQIVND (reference sequence). The CDR3 sequence is 12 residues long. Clones were sequenced by immunoSEQ multiplex PCR, and TCRdb holds only the in-frame ones, with some missing. The sample records 300,000 to 350,000 clones, just under 85% being singletons. Notes on the study in general: Reported findings describe substantial breadth in spike-specific CD8+ and CD4+ T cell responses following vaccination. Comparability of non-spike TCR breadth was observed across vaccine and placebo recipients. The TCR breadth and depth analyses may have understated or missed part of the total T cell responses.

With regard to this clone: Its antigen is as yet unknown.

The treatment was: some 20 received Ad26.COV2.S at low or high dose, single or two shots; a few received placebo; per-sample allocation not given. Vaccine and placebo recipients were sampled on day 63 after the first injection. This chain connects TRBV19 to TRBJ1-3; D gene unclear. The source of this sequence is a person aged 18-65 years who received the Ad26.COV2.S COVID-19 vaccine or a placebo. Sequencing used peripheral blood, obtained in a trial of Ad26.COV2.S vaccine versus placebo. As DNA, the CDR3 is TGTGCCAGTAGTACCTCTGGAAACACCATATATTTT. Residues: CASSTSGNTIYF.